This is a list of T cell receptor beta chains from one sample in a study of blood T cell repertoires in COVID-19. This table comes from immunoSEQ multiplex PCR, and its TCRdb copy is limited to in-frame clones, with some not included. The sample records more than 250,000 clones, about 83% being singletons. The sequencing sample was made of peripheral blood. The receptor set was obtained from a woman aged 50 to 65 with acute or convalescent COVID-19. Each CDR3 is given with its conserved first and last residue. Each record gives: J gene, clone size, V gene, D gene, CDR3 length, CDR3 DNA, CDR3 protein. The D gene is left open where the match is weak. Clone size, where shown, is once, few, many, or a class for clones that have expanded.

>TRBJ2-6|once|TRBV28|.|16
TGTGCCAGCAGTTCGGAGGCTCTAGCTGGGGCCAACGTCCTGACTTTC
CASSSEALAGANVLTF
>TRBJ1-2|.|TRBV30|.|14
TGTGCCTGGAGAGGGGGGGGAGGACCCGGTGGCTACACCTTC
CAWRGGGGPGGYTF
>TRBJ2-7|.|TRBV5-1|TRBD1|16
TGCGCCAGCAGCTTGGCCGGCACAGGGGTTACCTACGAGCAGTACTTC
CASSLAGTGVTYEQYF
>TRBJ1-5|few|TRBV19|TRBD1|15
TGTGCCAGTAGTCCCCGGACAGGGCAAGGGCAGCCCCAGCATTTT
CASSPRTGQGQPQHF
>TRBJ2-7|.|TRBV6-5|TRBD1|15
TGTGCCACCCCACGTCGACAGGGGGAATCTTACGAGCAGTACTTC
CATPRRQGESYEQYF
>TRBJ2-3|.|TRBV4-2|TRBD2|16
TGTGCCAGCAGCCAATGGACTAGCGGAAGCACAGATACGCAGTATTTT
CASSQWTSGSTDTQYF
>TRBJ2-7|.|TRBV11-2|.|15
TGTGCCAGCAGCTTAAATCGGGGGGCGGGGTACGAGCAGTACTTC
CASSLNRGAGYEQYF
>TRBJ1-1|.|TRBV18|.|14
TGTGCCAGCTCACGGACATCGGGGAACACTGAAGCTTTCTTT
CASSRTSGNTEAFF
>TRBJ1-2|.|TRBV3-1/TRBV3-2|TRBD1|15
TGTGCCAGCAGCCCCCTAATGCAGGGGGCGGGTGGCTACACCTTC
CASSPLMQGAGGYTF
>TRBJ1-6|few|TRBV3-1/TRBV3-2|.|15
TGTGCCAGCAGCCGCAACAGGGTAGAGAATTCACCCCTCCACTTT
CASSRNRVENSPLHF
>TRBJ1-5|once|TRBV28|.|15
TGTGCCAGCTCCAATGGCTACTATAGCAATCAGCCCCAGCATTTT
CASSNGYYSNQPQHF
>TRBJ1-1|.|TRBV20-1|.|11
TGCAGTGCAGCAGGGAACACTGAAGCTTTCTTT
CSAAGNTEAFF
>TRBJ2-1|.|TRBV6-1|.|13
TGTGCCAGCAGTGAAGACAGGGTTTATGAGCAGTTCTTC
CASSEDRVYEQFF
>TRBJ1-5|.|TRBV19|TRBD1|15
TGTGCCAGTAGTTGGGACAGCTATAGCAATCAGCCCCAGCATTTT
CASSWDSYSNQPQHF
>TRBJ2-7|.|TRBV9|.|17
TGTGCCAGCAGCGTAGCTCTGGGACATAACTCCCCCTACGAGCAGTACTTC
CASSVALGHNSPYEQYF
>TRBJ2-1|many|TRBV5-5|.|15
TGTGCCAGCAGCTTTCTCCTAGGGGCGTACGATGAGCAGTTCTTC
CASSFLLGAYDEQFF
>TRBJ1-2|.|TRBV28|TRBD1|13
TGTGCCGGCCGCCCAGGGGGAGGCTATGGCTACACCTTC
CAGRPGGGYGYTF
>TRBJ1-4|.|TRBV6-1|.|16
TGTGCCAGCAGTGATAGTCCCGTCGCAACTAATGAAAAACTGTTTTTT
CASSDSPVATNEKLFF
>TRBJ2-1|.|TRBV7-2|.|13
TGTGCCAGCAGCTTAAGACACACCAATGAGCAGTTCTTC
CASSLRHTNEQFF
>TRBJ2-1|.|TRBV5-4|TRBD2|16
TGTGCCAGCAGCTTTGGACTAGCGGATCTCTACAATGAGCAGTTCTTC
CASSFGLADLYNEQFF
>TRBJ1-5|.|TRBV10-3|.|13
TGTGCCATCAGTGTAGCAGTTAATCAGCCCCAGCATTTT
CAISVAVNQPQHF
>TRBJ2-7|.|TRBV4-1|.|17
TGCGCCAGCAGCCAAGTGGTCGCTAGCGATCCTCCCTACGAGCAGTACTTC
CASSQVVASDPPYEQYF
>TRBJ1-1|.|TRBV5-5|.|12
TGTGCCAGCAGCCGGGGGAACACTGAAGCTTTCTTT
CASSRGNTEAFF
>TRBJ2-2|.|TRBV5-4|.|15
TGTGCCAGCAGCTTTAGCACAGGAGCCACCGGGGAGCTGTTTTTT
CASSFSTGATGELFF
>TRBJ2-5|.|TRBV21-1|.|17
TGTGCCAGCAGCAACCTTAGGGACAGGGAGGCCCAAGAGACCCAGTACTTC
CASSNLRDREAQETQYF
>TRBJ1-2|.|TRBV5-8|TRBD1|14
TGTGCCAGCAGCCCGGATGAGGGGGCAGGAGGCTACACCTTC
CASSPDEGAGGYTF
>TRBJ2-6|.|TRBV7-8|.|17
TGTGCCAGCAGCGTCAGGGTGCAACACTCTGGGGCCAACGTCCTGACTTTC
CASSVRVQHSGANVLTF
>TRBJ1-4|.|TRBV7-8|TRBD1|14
TGTGCCAGCAGACCGGGACAGGCTAATGAAAAACTGTTTTTT
CASRPGQANEKLFF
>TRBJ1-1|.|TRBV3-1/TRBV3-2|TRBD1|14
TGTGCCAGCAGCCATACGACAGGGGTCACTGAAGCTTTCTTT
CASSHTTGVTEAFF
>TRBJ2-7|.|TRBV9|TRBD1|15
TGTGCCAGCAGCGGAACCGGGACAGGGGGCGACGAGCAGTACTTC
CASSGTGTGGDEQYF
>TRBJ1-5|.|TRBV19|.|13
TGTGCCAGTAGGTTCGTTAGCAATCAGCCCCAGCATTTT
CASRFVSNQPQHF
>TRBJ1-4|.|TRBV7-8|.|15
TGTGCCAGCAGCTCTGTCTTTGCAACTAATGAAAAACTGTTTTTT
CASSSVFATNEKLFF
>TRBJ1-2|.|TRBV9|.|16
TGTGCCAGCAGCGTAGTGAGCCAGGGGTTGGGTCATGGCTACACCTTC
CASSVVSQGLGHGYTF
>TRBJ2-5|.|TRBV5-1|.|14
TGCGCCAGCAGCTTGGCCCCAGGGCCGGAGACCCAGTACTTC
CASSLAPGPETQYF
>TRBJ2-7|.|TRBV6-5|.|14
TGTGCCAGCAGTAGCGGAAGGATCTCCTACGAGCAGTACTTC
CASSSGRISYEQYF
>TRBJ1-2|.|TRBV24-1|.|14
TGTGCCACCAGTGATTTAAACAGCAACTATGGCTACACCTTC
CATSDLNSNYGYTF
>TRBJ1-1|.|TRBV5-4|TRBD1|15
TGTGCCAGCAGCGGTACCGGGACAGGGTTGACTGAAGCTTTCTTT
CASSGTGTGLTEAFF
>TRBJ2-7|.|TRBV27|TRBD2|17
TGTGCCAGCAGTTTAACTAGCGGGAGGGTCCTTATCTACGAGCAGTACTTC
CASSLTSGRVLIYEQYF
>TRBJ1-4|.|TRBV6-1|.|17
TGTGCCAGCAGTGAAATCTTCGGGGGGACCTATAATGAAAAACTGTTTTTT
CASSEIFGGTYNEKLFF
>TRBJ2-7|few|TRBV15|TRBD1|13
TGTGCCACCAGCAGTCAGGGGGCCTACGAGCAGTACTTC
CATSSQGAYEQYF
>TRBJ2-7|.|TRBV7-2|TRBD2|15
TGTGCCAGCAGCTCGGGACTATACAGCTCCTACGAGCAGTACTTC
CASSSGLYSSYEQYF
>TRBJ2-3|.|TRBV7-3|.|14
TGTGCCAGCAGCTTCAACAGGGATGCAGATACGCAGTATTTT
CASSFNRDADTQYF
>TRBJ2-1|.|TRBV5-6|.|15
TGTGCCAGCAGCTCCAGGGGGGCCCCCTACAATGAGCAGTTCTTC
CASSSRGAPYNEQFF
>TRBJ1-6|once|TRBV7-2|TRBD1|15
TGTGCCAGCAGCTTCCGGGACAGGGGTTATTCACCCCTCCACTTT
CASSFRDRGYSPLHF
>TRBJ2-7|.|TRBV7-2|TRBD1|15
TGTGCCAGCAGCTTAGACAGGGGGGACTCCTACGAGCAGTACTTC
CASSLDRGDSYEQYF
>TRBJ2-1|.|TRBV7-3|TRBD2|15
TGTGCCAGCAGCTTGGGACTAGCGGGATCGGGTGAGCAGTTCTTC
CASSLGLAGSGEQFF